The 18 T cell receptor beta chains below come from one sample, sequenced in a study of CD8 T cells in Susac syndrome. The RNA input was about 0.45 to 1 ug, and it was reverse transcribed with random hexamers. TCRdb itself ran the immunoSEQ multiplex PCR reads through MiXCR, one entry per CDR3 protein. Of a few hundred thousand distinct CDR3 sequences in the sample, about 93% were seen once. Sequencing was performed on CD8+ T cells from PBMCs. All receptors derive from a human donor with multiple sclerosis.

The count of this clonotype is one. CDR3 loop: CATSRDLYTEAFF. The CDR3 coding sequence is TGTGCCACCAGCAGAGACCTTTACACTGAAGCTTTCTTT. V is TRBV15 and J is TRBJ1-1; D remains unclear. V lost 0 bases and J lost 3, with 5 bases in between. CDR1 and CDR2 (germline): LNHNV, YYDKDF (reference sequence). The CDR3 sequence is 13 residues long.

This sequence joins TRBV3-1 and TRBJ2-5; D is undetermined. Trimming took off 0 bases at V and 4 bases at J, with 18 bases between the two ends. Germline CDR1 LGHDT, CDR2 YNNKEL (reference sequence). This CDR3 spans 17 amino acids. CDR3 sequence reads: CASSQETLDGSVETQYF. In DNA, the CDR3 is TGTGCCAGCAGCCAAGAAACGTTGGACGGTTCTGTAGAGACCCAGTACTTC.

The rearrangement joins TRBV6-5 to TRBJ1-2; D not resolved. The CDR3 is 12 residues long. Germline V gene sequence: CDR1 MNHEY, CDR2 SVGAGI. V was pared by 4 bases and J by 5 bases, with 8 bases between. This chain's CDR3 is CASSSQLYGYTF. The CDR3 DNA is TGTGCCAGCAGTTCTCAGTTGTATGGCTACACCTTC.

In this sample, this clonotype turned up a few times. The chain joins TRBV29-1 to TRBJ2-7, with 8 positions matching TRBD2. V was pared by 5 bases and J by 2 bases, with 2 bases of the junction left unmatched. This CDR3 has 12 amino acids. CDR1 SQVTM and CDR2 ANQGSEA come from the germline V gene. CDR3 in DNA: TGCAGCGTTTGGACTAGCACCTACGAGCAGTACTTC. Protein: CSVWTSTYEQYF.

This clonotype occurred once. The gene calls are TRBV24-1 and TRBJ1-2, with D possibly matching TRBD1 (6 bases). The germline gives CDR1 KGHDR, CDR2 SFDVKD. Trimming left V 3 bases short and J 12 bases short, with 13 bases between. CDR3 length: 12 amino acids. The CDR3 nucleotides are TGTGCCACCAGTGATACAGGGCAGACCCACACCTTC. As protein: CATSDTGQTHTF.

The chain uses TRBV9 and TRBJ2-2; 11 nucleotides agree with TRBD2. The germline CDR1 and CDR2 sequences are SGDLS and YYNGEE. V shed 4 bases, J shed 4 bases, and the junction held 9 bases outside the gene matches. The CDR3 runs to 17 residues. CDR3 in DNA: TGTGCCAGCAGCCCCATTAGCGGGGGGGCTGTCACCGGGGAGCTGTTTTTT. This codes for CASSPISGGAVTGELFF.

This clonotype was seen a handful of times. CDR3 nucleotide sequence: TGTGCCAGCGGACAGGGAGAAGCTTTCTTT. Protein: CASGQGEAFF. V gene TRBV19 combines with J gene TRBJ1-1, with 8 bases lining up with TRBD1. With 9 bases clipped from V and 8 bases from J, the junction kept 2 bases outside the gene matches. Per the germline V gene, CDR1 is LNHDA and CDR2 is SQIVND (reference sequence). This CDR3 is 10 amino acids long.

The gene calls are TRBV3-1 and TRBJ2-3; D may be TRBD2 (6 bases). The germline CDR1 and CDR2 sequences are LGHDT and YNNKEL (reference sequence). The CDR3 sequence is 16 residues long. With 0 bases removed from V and 1 base from J, the gap between germline ends came to 11 bases. The CDR3 spells CASSQDGAGRTDTQYF. Written as DNA, the CDR3 is TGTGCCAGCAGCCAAGATGGGGCGGGGCGCACAGATACGCAGTATTTT.

The chain employs TRBV29-1 and TRBJ2-1, with a possible D match to TRBD1 (6 bases). Germline V gene data show CDR1 as SQVTM and CDR2 as ANQGSEA. V was clipped by 3 bases and J by 0 bases, with 18 bases between them. This CDR3 has 17 residues. CDR3 amino acids: CSVDNLGGLSSYNEQFF. CDR3 coding DNA: TGCAGCGTTGATAATCTAGGGGGTCTGAGCTCCTACAATGAGCAGTTCTTC.

This chain uses TRBV20-1 with TRBJ2-7; a possible D gene is TRBD2 (6 bases). Per the germline V gene, CDR1 is DFQATT and CDR2 is SNEGSKA (reference sequence). With 3 bases removed from V and 2 bases from J, the gap between germline ends came to 14 bases. This CDR3 region has 14 residues. CDR3 DNA sequence: TGCAGTGCTAGTGGGGGGTCGTCACCCTACGAGCAGTACTTC. This encodes CSASGGSSPYEQYF.

The genes are TRBV6-5 and TRBJ2-2; D may be TRBD1 or TRBD2 (5 bases each). Trimming cost V 0 bases and J 4 bases, with 9 bases left between them. From germline, CDR1 is MNHEY and CDR2 SVGAGI. The CDR3 has 15 amino acids. The CDR3 DNA sequence: TGTGCCAGCAGTTACTCGACCGGGGCCACCGGGGAGCTGTTTTTT. Protein product: CASSYSTGATGELFF.

The genes are TRBV6-2 or TRBV6-3 and TRBJ2-2; D is perhaps TRBD1 (5 bases). V dropped 7 bases and J dropped 6 bases, with 24 bases sitting between them. The CDR3 extends over 17 amino acids. Germline V gene sequence: CDR1 MNHEY, CDR2 SVGEGT. In nucleotides, the CDR3 is TGTGCCAGCACTCTACAAGAAGGGGCGCCCGGTTCCGGGGAGCTGTTTTTT. Amino acid sequence: CASTLQEGAPGSGELFF.

The chain employs TRBV30 and TRBJ2-5; unclear D gene. Trimming pared 7 bases from V and 1 base from J, leaving 13 bases between. There are 13 residues in the CDR3. Germline-derived CDR1 and CDR2 are GTSNPN and SVGIG (reference sequence). CDR3 sequence: CASQAATQETQYF. The DNA for the CDR3 is TGTGCCTCCCAAGCAGCGACCCAAGAGACCCAGTACTTC.

This chain joins TRBV2 and TRBJ2-1, with 9 bases fitting TRBD2. Germline V gene sequence: CDR1 SNHLY, CDR2 FYNNEI. The V and J ends lost 1 base and 2 bases, in that order; junction bases with no gene match: 9. CDR3 length: 18 amino acids. The CDR3, as DNA: TGTGCCAGCAGTGAAGTGAGGGCTAGCGGGATGGCCTACAATGAGCAGTTCTTC. Residues: CASSEVRASGMAYNEQFF.

The V call is TRBV9, the J call TRBJ1-4, with D maybe TRBD1 (6 bases). This CDR3 has 15 amino acids. Germline CDR1 and CDR2: SGDLS and YYNGEE. V lost 0 bases to trimming and J lost 8 bases, with 14 bases between them. The CDR3 region has the DNA TGTGCCAGCAGCGTAGGAGGAAGCACAGGGGAAAAACTGTTTTTT. This sequence encodes CASSVGGSTGEKLFF.

The V call is TRBV20-1, the J call TRBJ2-2; no clear D gene. This CDR3 comprises 18 residues. Germline CDR1 is DFQATT and CDR2 is SNEGSKA (reference sequence). V was cut by 6 bases and J by 0 bases, with 23 bases left in between. The CDR3 DNA follows: TGCAGTGCCAATATCCCCAATCCGGACCGACCGAACACCGGGGAGCTGTTTTTT. It specifies CSANIPNPDRPNTGELFF.

The J gene is TRBJ1-1, the V gene TRBV9; D is ambiguous. Germline V gene sequence: CDR1 SGDLS, CDR2 YYNGEE. CDR3 size: 14 residues. Trimming removed 0 bases at V and 6 bases at J, with 12 bases between. The CDR3 reads CASSVGVRVSEAFF. In DNA, the CDR3 is TGTGCCAGCAGCGTAGGCGTAAGGGTCTCTGAAGCTTTCTTT. Looking up the rest from reference TRBV9 and TRBJ1-1 gives the full variable domain: DSGVTQTPKHLITATGQRVTLRCSPRSGDLSVYWYQQSLDQGLQFLIQYYNGEERAKGNILERFSAQQFPDLHSELNLSSLELGDSALYFCASSVGVRVSEAFFGQGTRLTVV.

J is TRBJ2-3 and V is TRBV11-1; 8 bases align to TRBD1. The CDR3 covers 20 residues. Trimming at V came to 3 bases and at J to 3 bases, leaving 20 bases not matched to a gene. Germline CDR1 SGHAT, CDR2 FQDESV (reference sequence). The CDR3 DNA reads as TGTGCCAGCAGCTTTAGTAGGACTGTCTATCAGGGGGCGCGAACAGATACGCAGTATTTT. Amino acids: CASSFSRTVYQGARTDTQYF.